Below, one TCR beta chain is given with its context. This sample was included in a study of blood T cell repertoires in COVID-19. Overall study context: Sites across the United States, Italy and Spain contributed samples from acute and convalescent COVID-19.

The CDR3 extends over 14 amino acids. Germline-derived CDR1 and CDR2 are SNHLY and FYNNEI. In the authors' methods: Amplifying reference gene primers gave estimates of nucleated cell counts. The table came from immunoSEQ multiplex PCR; TCRdb's copy has only in-frame clones and leaves some out. The V and J calls and clone size are taken from that table; D and trimming were inferred from the DNA. In the table there are approximately 80,000 clones, about three quarters of which are singletons. The rearrangement uses TRBV2 and TRBJ2-3; TRBD1 might be the D (5 bases). Sequenced: peripheral blood. The origin of this receptor is a man in his fifties with active or convalescent COVID-19. The CDR3 nucleotides are TGTGCGGCAGGGATCACGGACCGCACAGATACGCAGTATTTT. Protein sequence: CAAGITDRTDTQYF.